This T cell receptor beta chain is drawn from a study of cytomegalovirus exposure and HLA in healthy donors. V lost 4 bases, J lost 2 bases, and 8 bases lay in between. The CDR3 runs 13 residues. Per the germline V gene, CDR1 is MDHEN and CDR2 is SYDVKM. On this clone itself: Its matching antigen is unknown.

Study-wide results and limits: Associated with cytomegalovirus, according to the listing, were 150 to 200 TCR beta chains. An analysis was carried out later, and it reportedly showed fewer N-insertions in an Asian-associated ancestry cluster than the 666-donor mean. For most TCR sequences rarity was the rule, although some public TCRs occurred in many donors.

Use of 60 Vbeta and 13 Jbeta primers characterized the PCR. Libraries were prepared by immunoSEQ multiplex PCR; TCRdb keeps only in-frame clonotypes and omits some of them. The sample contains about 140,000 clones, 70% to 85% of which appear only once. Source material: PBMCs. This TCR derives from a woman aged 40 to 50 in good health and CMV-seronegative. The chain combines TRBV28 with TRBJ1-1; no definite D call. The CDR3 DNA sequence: TGTGCCAGCAGTTCCCTCCCCAACACTGAAGCTTTCTTT. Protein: CASSSLPNTEAFF.